This TCR beta chain was sequenced for a study of vaccination effects on CD4 cells after COVID-19. Study context: Post-vaccine sample collection fell at a median of 72 days after the second dose.

Antigen-specific CD4+ T cells expanded by the ViraFEST assay with viral peptide pools were then sequenced. At the end of around 11 days of culture, CD4+ T cells were isolated. Either the BNT162b2 or mRNA-1273 vaccine was given to participants in two doses. Nucleocapsid antibodies stayed negative before and after vaccination, showing no earlier SARS-CoV-2 infection. Study-wide results and limits: By a late point after vaccination, infection- and vaccine-induced clones had shrunk markedly through clonal contraction. Within healthy vaccinees, only 1 of 255 vaccine-induced clones displayed cross-reactivity with common cold coronaviruses.

The method was immunoSEQ multiplex PCR; TCRdb's version includes in-frame clones alone and lacks a portion of them. The sample contains 35,000 to 45,000 clones, 70% to 85% of which appear only once. About this clone: Its target is unknown.

Material: CD4+ T cells from PBMCs cultured with HCoV-NL63 spike peptides, obtained after COVID-19 vaccination. The sequence was obtained from a human donor who received a COVID-19 vaccine. Some clones in this sample may be carry-over from other donors' samples.

The CDR3, as DNA: TGTGCCAGCAGGTTCGGGCCGCTGAGCGAGCAGTTCTTC. Translating gives CASRFGPLSEQFF. The chain uses TRBV11-2 and TRBJ2-1; D gene unclear. The CDR3 is 13 residues long. Trimming stripped 6 bases from V and 10 bases from J, with 16 bases between. Germline lookup yields CDR1 SGHAT and CDR2 FQNNGV.